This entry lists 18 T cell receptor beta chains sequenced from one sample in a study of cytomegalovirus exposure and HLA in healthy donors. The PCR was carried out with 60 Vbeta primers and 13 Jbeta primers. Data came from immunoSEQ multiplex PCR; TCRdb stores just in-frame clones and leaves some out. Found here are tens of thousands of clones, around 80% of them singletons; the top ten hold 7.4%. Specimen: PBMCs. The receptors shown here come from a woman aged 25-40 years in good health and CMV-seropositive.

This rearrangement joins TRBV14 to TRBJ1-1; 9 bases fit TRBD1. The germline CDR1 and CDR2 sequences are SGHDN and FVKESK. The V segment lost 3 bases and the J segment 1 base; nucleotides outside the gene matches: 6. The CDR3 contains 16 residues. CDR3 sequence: CASSHWTGVQNTEAFF. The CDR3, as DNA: TGTGCCAGCAGCCACTGGACAGGGGTCCAGAACACTGAAGCTTTCTTT.

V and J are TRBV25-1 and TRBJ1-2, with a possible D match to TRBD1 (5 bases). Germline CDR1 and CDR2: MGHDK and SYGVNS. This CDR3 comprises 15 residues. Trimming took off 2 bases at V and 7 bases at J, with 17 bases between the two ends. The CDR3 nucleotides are TGTGCCAGCAGTGAAGCGGACAATTACGGAATTGGCTACACCTTC. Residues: CASSEADNYGIGYTF.

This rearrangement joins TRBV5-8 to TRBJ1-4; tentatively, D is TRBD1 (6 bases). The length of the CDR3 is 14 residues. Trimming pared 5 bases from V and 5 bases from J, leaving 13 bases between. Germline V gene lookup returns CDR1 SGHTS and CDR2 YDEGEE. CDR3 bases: TGTGCCAGCAGACGCGGACAGTTAAATGAAAAACTGTTTTTT. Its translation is CASRRGQLNEKLFF.

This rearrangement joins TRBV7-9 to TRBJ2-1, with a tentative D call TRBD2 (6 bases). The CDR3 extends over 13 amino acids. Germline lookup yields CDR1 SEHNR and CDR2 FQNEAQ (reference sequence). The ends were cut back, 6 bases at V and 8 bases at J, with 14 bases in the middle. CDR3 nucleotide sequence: TGTGCCAGCAGTTCACCGGGACTGGATGAGCAGTTCTTC. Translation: CASSSPGLDEQFF.

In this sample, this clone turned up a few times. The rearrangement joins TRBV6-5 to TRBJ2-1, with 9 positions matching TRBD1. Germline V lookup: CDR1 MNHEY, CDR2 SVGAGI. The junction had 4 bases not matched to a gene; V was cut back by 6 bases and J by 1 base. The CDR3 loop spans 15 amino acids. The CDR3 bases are TGTGCCAGCAGACAGGGGGCACGGTCCTACAATGAGCAGTTCTTC. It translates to CASRQGARSYNEQFF.

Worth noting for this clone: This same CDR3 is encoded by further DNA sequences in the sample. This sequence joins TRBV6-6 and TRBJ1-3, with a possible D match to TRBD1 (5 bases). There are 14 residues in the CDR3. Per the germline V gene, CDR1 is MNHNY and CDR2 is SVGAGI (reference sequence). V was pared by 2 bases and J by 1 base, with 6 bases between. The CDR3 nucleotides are TGTGCCAGCAGTTACCAGGGATCTGGAAACACCATATATTTT. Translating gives CASSYQGSGNTIYF.

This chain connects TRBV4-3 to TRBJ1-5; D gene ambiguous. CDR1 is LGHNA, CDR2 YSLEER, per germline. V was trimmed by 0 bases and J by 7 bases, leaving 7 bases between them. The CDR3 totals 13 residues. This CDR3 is CASSQDVGQPQHF. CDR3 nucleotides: TGCGCCAGCAGCCAAGATGTGGGCCAGCCCCAGCATTTT.

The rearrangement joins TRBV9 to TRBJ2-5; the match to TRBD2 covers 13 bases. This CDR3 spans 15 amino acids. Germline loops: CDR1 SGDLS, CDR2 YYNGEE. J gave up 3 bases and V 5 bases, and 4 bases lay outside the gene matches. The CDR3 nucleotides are TGTGCCAGCAGTAAGGGGACTAGCGGGAAAGAGACCCAGTACTTC. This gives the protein CASSKGTSGKETQYF.

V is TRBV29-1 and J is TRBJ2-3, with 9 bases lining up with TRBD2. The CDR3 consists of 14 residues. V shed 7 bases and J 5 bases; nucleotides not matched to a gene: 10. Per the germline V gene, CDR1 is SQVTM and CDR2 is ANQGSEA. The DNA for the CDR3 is TGCAGCGCCCTAGCGGGATCAATGGGAGATACGCAGTATTTT. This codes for CSALAGSMGDTQYF.

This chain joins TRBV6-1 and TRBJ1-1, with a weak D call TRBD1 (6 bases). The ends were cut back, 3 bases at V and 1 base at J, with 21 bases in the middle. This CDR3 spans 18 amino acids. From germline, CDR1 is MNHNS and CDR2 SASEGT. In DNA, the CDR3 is TGTGCCAGCAGTGACCGATCACAGGGATGGGGAAGGAACACTGAAGCTTTCTTT. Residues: CASSDRSQGWGRNTEAFF.

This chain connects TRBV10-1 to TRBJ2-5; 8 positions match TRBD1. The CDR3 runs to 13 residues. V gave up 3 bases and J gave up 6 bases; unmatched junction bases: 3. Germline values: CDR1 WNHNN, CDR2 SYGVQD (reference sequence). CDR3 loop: CASSDDRGKTQYF. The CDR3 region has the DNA TGCGCCAGCAGTGATGACAGGGGAAAGACCCAGTACTTC.

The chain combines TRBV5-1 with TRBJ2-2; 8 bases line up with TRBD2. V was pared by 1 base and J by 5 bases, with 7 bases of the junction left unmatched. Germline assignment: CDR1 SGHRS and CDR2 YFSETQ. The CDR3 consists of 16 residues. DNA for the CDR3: TGCGCCAGCAGCTTGACACGGGAGGGGCGGACCGGGGAGCTGTTTTTT. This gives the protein CASSLTREGRTGELFF.

In DNA form, the CDR3 reads TGTGCCAGTGGGGGGACTAGCGGGAAGGTAACAGATACGCAGTATTTT. Its protein product is CASGGTSGKVTDTQYF. The chain couples TRBV19 to TRBJ2-3, with 13 nucleotides matching TRBD2. With 8 bases clipped from V and 3 bases from J, the junction kept 8 bases outside the gene matches. Germline-derived CDR1 and CDR2 are LNHDA and SQIVND (reference sequence). CDR3 length: 16 residues.

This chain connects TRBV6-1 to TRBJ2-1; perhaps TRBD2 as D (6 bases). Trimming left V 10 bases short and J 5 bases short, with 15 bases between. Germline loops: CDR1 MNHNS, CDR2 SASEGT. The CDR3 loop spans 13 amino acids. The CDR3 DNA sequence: TGTGCCATCCTTAGACTAGAAGACAATGAGCAGTTCTTC. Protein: CAILRLEDNEQFF.

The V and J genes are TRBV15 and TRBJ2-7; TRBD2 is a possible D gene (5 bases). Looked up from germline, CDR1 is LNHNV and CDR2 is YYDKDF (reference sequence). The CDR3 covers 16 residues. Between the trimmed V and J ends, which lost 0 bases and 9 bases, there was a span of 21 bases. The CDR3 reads CATSRDLSGWGSGQYF. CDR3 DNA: TGTGCCACCAGCAGAGATTTATCGGGGTGGGGAAGCGGGCAGTACTTC.

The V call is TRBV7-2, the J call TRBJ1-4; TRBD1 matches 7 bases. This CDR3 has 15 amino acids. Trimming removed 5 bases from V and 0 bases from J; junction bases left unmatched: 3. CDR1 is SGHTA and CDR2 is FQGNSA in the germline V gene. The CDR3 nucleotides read TGTGCCAGCAGCAAGACAGGGCCAACTAATGAAAAACTGTTTTTT. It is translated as CASSKTGPTNEKLFF. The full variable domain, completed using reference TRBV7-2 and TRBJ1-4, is GAGVSQSPSNKVTEKGKDVELRCDPISGHTALYWYRQSLGQGLEFLIYFQGNSAPDKSGLPSDRFSAERTGGSVSTLTIQRTQQEDSAVYLCASSKTGPTNEKLFFGSGTQLSVL.

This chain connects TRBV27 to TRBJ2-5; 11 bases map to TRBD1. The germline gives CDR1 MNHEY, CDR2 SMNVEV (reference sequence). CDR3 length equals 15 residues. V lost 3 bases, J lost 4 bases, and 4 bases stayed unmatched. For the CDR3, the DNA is TGTGCCAGCAGTTTCCTGGGACAGGGGGGAGAGACCCAGTACTTC. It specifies CASSFLGQGGETQYF.

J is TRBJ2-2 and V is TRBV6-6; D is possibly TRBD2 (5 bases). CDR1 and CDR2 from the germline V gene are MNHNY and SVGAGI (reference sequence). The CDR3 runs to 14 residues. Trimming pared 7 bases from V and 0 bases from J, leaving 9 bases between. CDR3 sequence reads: CASKMDSNTGELFF. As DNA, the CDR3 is TGTGCCAGCAAGATGGACTCGAACACCGGGGAGCTGTTTTTT.